This T cell receptor (beta chain) derives from a study of blood T cell repertoires in COVID-19. Study as a whole: Samples of COVID-19 (acute and convalescent) were obtained from the United States, Italy and Spain. The analysed material was cDNA or gDNA that came from T cells, B-cell-depleted T cells, or PBMCs.

In the original workflow: Estimates of nucleated cell counts were drawn from the amplification of reference gene primers. Clones were read by immunoSEQ multiplex PCR, and TCRdb kept only the in-frame ones, dropping some. V, J and clone size were drawn from that table, and D and trimming were deduced from the DNA. Of fewer than 300,000 clones in the sample, approximately 81% were seen once. CDR1 and CDR2 from the germline V gene are LGHDT and YNNKEL (reference sequence). V was trimmed by 0 bases and J by 0 bases, leaving 6 bases between them. This CDR3 spans 14 amino acids. The sequence was obtained from a woman in her late teens or twenties with acute or convalescent COVID-19. Sequencing was carried out using peripheral blood. The rearrangement links TRBV3-1 (or the pseudogene TRBV3-2) to TRBJ2-7; unclear D gene. The CDR3 DNA follows: TGTGCCAGCAGCCAAGATTTGGCCTCCTACGAGCAGTACTTC. Encoded protein: CASSQDLASYEQYF.